The rows below give T cell receptor beta chains drawn from one sample of a study of response to subunit inactivated influenza vaccine. TCRdb redid the calling of the RT-PCR reads with MiXCR, one entry per CDR3 protein. In the table there are some 520,000 distinct CDR3 sequences, approximately 15% of which are singletons. The sample was CD4+ T cells sorted from PBMCs, taken roughly 24 months after vaccination. The receptors come from a man aged 45 to 75 who received an inactivated influenza vaccine. Both conserved end residues are part of each CDR3. The D gene is left open where the match is weak. Rows give clone size only sometimes, using once, few, many, or a class for an expanded clone.

v_call	clone_size	j_call	d_call	cdr3_aa	cdr3_nt
TRBV11-1	.	TRBJ2-1	TRBD2	CASSPWEGLYNEQFF	TGTGCCAGCAGCCCCTGGGAGGGCCTCTACAATGAGCAGTTCTTC
TRBV9	many	TRBJ1-1	.	CASSVELDREAFF	TGTGCCAGCAGCGTAGAGTTAGACAGAGAAGCTTTCTTT
TRBV5-1	few	TRBJ2-7	.	CASSLAGGSAHYEQYF	TGCGCCAGCAGCTTGGCAGGTGGTAGCGCACACTACGAGCAGTACTTC
TRBV20-1	few	TRBJ2-2	.	CSAREWKSGELFF	TGCAGTGCTAGAGAGTGGAAGTCCGGGGAGCTGTTTTTT
TRBV3-1	few	TRBJ2-2	TRBD2	CASSLTRGAGELFF	TGTGCCAGCAGCCTTACCCGGGGGGCCGGGGAGCTGTTTTTT
TRBV5-1	few	TRBJ2-3	.	CASSGDAEGPDTQYF	TGCGCCAGTTCCGGAGACGCCGAAGGTCCAGATACGCAGTATTTT
TRBV12-3/TRBV12-4	few	TRBJ2-2	.	CASRYTTGELFF	TGTGCCAGTCGATATACGACCGGGGAGCTGTTTTTT
TRBV20-1	few	TRBJ1-5	TRBD1	CSAIIPRGGSNQPQHF	TGCAGTGCCATAATACCCCGAGGGGGCAGCAATCAGCCCCAGCATTTT
TRBV11-1	few	TRBJ2-2	.	CASSLVSLIFANTGELFF	TGTGCCAGCAGCTTAGTGAGTTTAATCTTCGCGAACACCGGGGAGCTGTTTTTT
TRBV28	few	TRBJ2-7	TRBD2	CASRSPGGGSYEQYF	TGTGCCAGCAGATCCCCTGGCGGGGGAAGTTACGAGCAGTACTTC